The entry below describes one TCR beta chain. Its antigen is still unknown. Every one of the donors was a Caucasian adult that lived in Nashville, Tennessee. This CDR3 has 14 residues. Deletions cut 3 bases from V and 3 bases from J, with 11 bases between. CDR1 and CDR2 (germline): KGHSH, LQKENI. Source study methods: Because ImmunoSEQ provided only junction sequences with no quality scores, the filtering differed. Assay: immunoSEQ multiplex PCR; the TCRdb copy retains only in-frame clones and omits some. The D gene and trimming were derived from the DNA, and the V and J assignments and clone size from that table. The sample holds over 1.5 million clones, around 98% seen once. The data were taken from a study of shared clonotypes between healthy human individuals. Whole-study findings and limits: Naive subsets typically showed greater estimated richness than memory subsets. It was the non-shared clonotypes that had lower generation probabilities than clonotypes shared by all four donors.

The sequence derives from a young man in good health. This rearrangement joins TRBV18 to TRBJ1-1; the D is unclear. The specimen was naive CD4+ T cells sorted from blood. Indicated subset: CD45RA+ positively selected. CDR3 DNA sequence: TGTGCCAGCTCACCGTCGCTGTCGGACACTGAAGCTTTCTTT. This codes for CASSPSLSDTEAFF.